The 5 T cell receptor beta chains reported below all come from one sample, sequenced in a study of patients and donors after allogeneic stem cell transplantation. One entry per CDR3 protein results from TCRdb running MiXCR on the RT-PCR reads. Here the sample spans about a million distinct CDR3 sequences, 15% to 20% being singletons. The specimen sequenced was blood, either unsorted or a sorted T cell fraction (not recorded which). These receptor sequences come from a human donor who was either an allogeneic HSCT recipient or a stem cell or donor lymphocyte infusion donor (not recorded which). It is not recorded whose cells these are; they may come from a transplant donor.

The count of this clonotype is one. V and J are TRBV5-6 and TRBJ2-7; D might be TRBD1 (6 bases). This CDR3 is built from 16 residues. The V end lost 4 bases, the J end lost 0 bases, and 17 bases lay between the germline ends. Germline loops: CDR1 SGHDT, CDR2 YYEEEE. The CDR3 reads CASSIGGAALSYEQYF. The CDR3 bases are TGTGCCAGCAGCATAGGGGGTGCGGCGCTCTCCTACGAGCAGTACTTC.

This clonotype has at least ten counts. The chain uses TRBV28 and TRBJ1-4; D remains ambiguous. Germline CDR1 and CDR2: MDHEN and SYDVKM. V lost 5 bases to trimming and J lost 8 bases, with 12 bases between them. This CDR3 comprises 13 residues. The DNA of the CDR3 is TGTGCCAGCAGTCCGCTTCGGGGAGAAAAACTGTTTTTT. As protein: CASSPLRGEKLFF.

The V and J genes are TRBV9 and TRBJ2-1; D possibly corresponds to TRBD1 (6 bases). CDR1 SGDLS and CDR2 YYNGEE come from the germline V gene. This CDR3 has 15 amino acids. V lost 4 bases and J 8 bases, leaving 19 bases between the germline ends. Here the CDR3 DNA reads TGTGCCAGCAGCACCCGACAGGCGGTTCTGTATGAGCAGTTCTTC. Translated, it gives CASSTRQAVLYEQFF. The full variable domain, completed using reference TRBV9 and TRBJ2-1, is DSGVTQTPKHLITATGQRVTLRCSPRSGDLSVYWYQQSLDQGLQFLIQYYNGEERAKGNILERFSAQQFPDLHSELNLSSLELGDSALYFCASSTRQAVLYEQFFGPGTRLTVL.

The chain combines TRBV15 with TRBJ1-5; D perhaps matches TRBD1 (6 bases). V lost 2 bases and J lost 6, with 14 bases in between. From germline, CDR1 is LNHNV and CDR2 YYDKDF (reference sequence). This CDR3 comprises 15 residues. The CDR3 region is CATSRQTGRGQPQHF. CDR3 nucleotides: TGTGCCACCAGCAGACAAACAGGGAGAGGTCAGCCCCAGCATTTT.

This chain joins TRBV10-3 and TRBJ2-2; D may be TRBD1 (5 bases). The CDR3 extends over 14 amino acids. Germline CDR1 reads ENHRY; CDR2 reads SYGVKD. V lost 3 bases, J lost 6 bases, and 11 bases lay in between. CDR3: CAISDGAPAGELFF. For the CDR3, the DNA is TGTGCCATCAGTGATGGGGCCCCCGCCGGGGAGCTGTTTTTT.